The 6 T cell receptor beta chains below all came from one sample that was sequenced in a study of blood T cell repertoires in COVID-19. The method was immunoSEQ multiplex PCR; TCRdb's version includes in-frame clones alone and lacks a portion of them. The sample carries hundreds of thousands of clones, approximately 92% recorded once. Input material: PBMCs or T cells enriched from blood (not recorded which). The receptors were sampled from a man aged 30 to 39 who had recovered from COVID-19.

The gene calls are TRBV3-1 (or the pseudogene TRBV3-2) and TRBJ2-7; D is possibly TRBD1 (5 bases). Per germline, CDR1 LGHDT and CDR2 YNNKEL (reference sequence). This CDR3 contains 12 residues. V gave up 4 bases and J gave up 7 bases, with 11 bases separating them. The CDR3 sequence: CASSLHWTEQYF. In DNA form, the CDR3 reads TGTGCCAGCAGCCTCCACTGGACAGAGCAGTACTTC.

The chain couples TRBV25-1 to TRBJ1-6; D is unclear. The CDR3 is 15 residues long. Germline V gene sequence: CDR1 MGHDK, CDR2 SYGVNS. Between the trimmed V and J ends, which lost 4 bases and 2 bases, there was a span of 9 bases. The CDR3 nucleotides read TGTGCCAGCAGTGCATTTGAGGCCTATAATTCACCCCTCCACTTT. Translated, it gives CASSAFEAYNSPLHF.

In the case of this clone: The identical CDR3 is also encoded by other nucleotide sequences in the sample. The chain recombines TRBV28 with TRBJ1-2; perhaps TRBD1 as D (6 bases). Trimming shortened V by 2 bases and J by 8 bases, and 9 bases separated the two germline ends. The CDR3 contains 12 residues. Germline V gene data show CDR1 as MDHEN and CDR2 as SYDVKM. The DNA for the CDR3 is TGTGCCAGCAGTTTAGGGGGCAGAGGCTACACCTTC. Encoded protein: CASSLGGRGYTF.

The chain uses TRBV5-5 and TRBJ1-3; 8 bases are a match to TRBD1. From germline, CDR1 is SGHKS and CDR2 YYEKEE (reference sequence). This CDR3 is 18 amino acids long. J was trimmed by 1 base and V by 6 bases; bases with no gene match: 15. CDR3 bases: TGTGCCAGCATCGGCGAGGACAGGGTGAGTAGTTCTGGAAACACCATATATTTT. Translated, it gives CASIGEDRVSSSGNTIYF.

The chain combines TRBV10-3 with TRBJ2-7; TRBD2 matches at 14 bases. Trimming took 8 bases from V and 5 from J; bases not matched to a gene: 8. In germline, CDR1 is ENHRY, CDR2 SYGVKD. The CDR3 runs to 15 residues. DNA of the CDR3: TGTGCCATCCGCGGGACTAGCGGGAGTCGCGACGAGCAGTACTTC. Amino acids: CAIRGTSGSRDEQYF.

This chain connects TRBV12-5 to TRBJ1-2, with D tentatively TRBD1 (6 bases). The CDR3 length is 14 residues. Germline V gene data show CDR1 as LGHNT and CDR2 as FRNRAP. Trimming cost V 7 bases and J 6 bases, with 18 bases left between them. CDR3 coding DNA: TGTGCTAGTGCCTCCCCGTGGCAGGGGAATGGCTACACCTTC. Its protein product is CASASPWQGNGYTF.